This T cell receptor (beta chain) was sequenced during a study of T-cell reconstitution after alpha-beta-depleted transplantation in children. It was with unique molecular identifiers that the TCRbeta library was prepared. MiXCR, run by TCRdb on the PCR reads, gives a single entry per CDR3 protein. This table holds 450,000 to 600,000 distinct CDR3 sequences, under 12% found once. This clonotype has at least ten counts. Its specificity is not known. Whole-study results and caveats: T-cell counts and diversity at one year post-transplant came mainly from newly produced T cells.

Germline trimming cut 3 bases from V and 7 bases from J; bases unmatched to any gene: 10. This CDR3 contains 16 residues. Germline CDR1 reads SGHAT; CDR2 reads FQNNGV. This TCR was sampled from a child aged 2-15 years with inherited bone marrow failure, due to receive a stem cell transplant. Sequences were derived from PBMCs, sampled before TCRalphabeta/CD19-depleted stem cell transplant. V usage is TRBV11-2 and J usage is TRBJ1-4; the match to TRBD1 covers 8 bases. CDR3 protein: CASSFSEGQGGEKLFF. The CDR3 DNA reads TGTGCCAGCAGCTTTTCTGAAGGACAGGGAGGTGAAAAACTGTTTTTT.